A single sample is the source of the 11 T cell receptor beta chains below, sequenced in a study of spatial heterogeneity in lung cancer. Specified time point: sample taken at primary tumor resection. The authors sequenced whole RNA from tumor, nontumor lung or frozen PBMC without sorting. TCRdb re-analysed the 5' RACE reads in MiXCR, keeping a single row per CDR3 protein. The sample holds some 87,000 distinct CDR3 sequences, approximately 8.5% seen once. This specimen consisted of PBMCs, obtained at surgery. Receptor source: a male donor with early-stage non-small cell lung cancer.

This clonotype was observed a few times. The chain employs TRBV30 and TRBJ2-2; D might be TRBD1 (5 bases). The CDR3 runs to 14 residues. V was trimmed by 3 bases and J by 6 bases, leaving 14 bases between them. Germline CDR1 reads GTSNPN; CDR2 reads SVGIG (reference sequence). CDR3 nucleotide sequence: TGTGCCTGGAGACTGGACCCCAGGGCCGGGGAGCTGTTTTTT. This gives the protein CAWRLDPRAGELFF.

This clonotype was seen a few times. The chain links TRBV10-2 to TRBJ2-6, with D uncertain. Trimming pared 3 bases from V and 0 bases from J, leaving 6 bases between. Per germline, CDR1 WSHSY and CDR2 SAAADI. This CDR3 is built from 15 residues. The CDR3: CASSDLNSGANVLTF. In DNA, the CDR3 is TGCGCCAGCAGTGATCTTAACTCTGGGGCCAACGTCCTGACTTTC.

There are many counts of this clonotype. The CDR3 is CASSYPGEAYEQYF. CDR3 DNA sequence: TGTGCCAGCAGCTATCCGGGAGAAGCCTACGAGCAGTACTTC. The chain combines TRBV28 with TRBJ2-7; possibly TRBD2 for D (6 bases). CDR3 length: 14 residues. Germline V CDR1 and CDR2: MDHEN, SYDVKM. Trimming shortened V by 6 bases and J by 2 bases, and 14 bases separated the two germline ends.

This clonotype was observed many times. The gene calls are TRBV5-1 and TRBJ2-7; 10 bases line up with TRBD2. The CDR3 has 14 residues. V shed 3 bases and J 3 bases; nucleotides not matched to a gene: 3. Germline V CDR1 and CDR2: SGHRS, YFSETQ. The CDR3 bases are TGCGCCAGCAGCTCTAGCGGGAGAAGCTACGAGCAGTACTTC. Its translation is CASSSSGRSYEQYF.

This clonotype was detected ten times or more. CDR3 nucleotides: TGCAGCGTTCTTGGGGAGACCCAGTACTTC. Its protein product is CSVLGETQYF. This chain joins TRBV29-1 and TRBJ2-5; D gene ambiguous. Germline V gene lookup returns CDR1 SQVTM and CDR2 ANQGSEA. This CDR3 comprises 10 residues. V was trimmed by 5 bases and J by 5 bases, leaving 6 bases between them.

The gene calls are TRBV5-1 and TRBJ2-1, with 10 positions matching TRBD1. The trim removed 0 bases at V and 10 bases at J, leaving 4 bases unmatched. Germline V gene data show CDR1 as SGHRS and CDR2 as YFSETQ. CDR3 length: 14 residues. The CDR3 loop reads CASSLAGTGDEQFF. As DNA, the CDR3 is TGCGCCAGCAGCTTGGCAGGGACAGGGGACGAGCAGTTCTTC.

This clonotype came up a few times. CDR3 DNA: TGTGCCAGCAGTTCCCCAGACAGGGGGGTAAGGGAGCAGTACTTC. Protein: CASSSPDRGVREQYF. J is TRBJ2-7 and V is TRBV28, with 9 bases fitting TRBD1. Losses at the gene ends were 4 bases for V and 7 bases for J; bases not matched to a gene: 11. The CDR3 sequence is 15 residues long. CDR1 and CDR2 from the germline V gene are MDHEN and SYDVKM.

This clonotype was found once. A much larger clone differs from this one at a single base, so this may be a read error. This chain joins TRBV10-1 and TRBJ2-5; 13 nucleotides agree with TRBD2. The germline V gene has CDR1 WNHNN and CDR2 SYGVQD (reference sequence). CDR3 length: 14 amino acids. V lost 10 bases and J lost 5; bases outside the gene matches: 7. In DNA form, the CDR3 reads TGCGCCACCCGGACTAGCGGGAGAGATGAGACCCAGTACTTC. Translated, it gives CATRTSGRDETQYF.

The V gene is TRBV30, the J gene TRBJ1-5; D remains ambiguous. Trimming took off 3 bases at V and 2 bases at J, with 8 bases between the two ends. This CDR3 spans 13 amino acids. The V gene's germline CDR1 is GTSNPN and CDR2 SVGIG (reference sequence). The CDR3 is CAWSAGGNQPQHF. CDR3 nucleotide sequence: TGTGCCTGGAGCGCGGGAGGCAATCAGCCCCAGCATTTT.

This clonotype was counted between two and nine times. The chain carries TRBV29-1 and TRBJ1-2; D unresolved. The CDR3 length is 12 residues. Trimming took 2 bases from V and 4 from J, leaving 8 bases between them. Per germline, CDR1 SQVTM and CDR2 ANQGSEA. The CDR3 nucleotides are TGCAGCGTTGAACAGCTGATCTATGGCTACACCTTC. It yields the protein CSVEQLIYGYTF.

Of note for this clonotype: A read error may explain this, as a much larger clone is one base away. The rearrangement links TRBV3-1 to TRBJ2-7; 12 bases fit TRBD1. Germline assignment: CDR1 LGHDT and CDR2 YNNKEL (reference sequence). There are 14 residues in the CDR3. CDR3 residues: CANSLGTGGDEQYF. CDR3 sequence (DNA): TGTGCCAACAGCCTGGGGACAGGGGGCGACGAGCAGTACTTC.